Presented here are 21 T cell receptor beta chains from one specimen sequenced in a study of cytomegalovirus exposure and HLA in healthy donors. Sequencing used immunoSEQ multiplex PCR; TCRdb keeps in-frame clones, though not all of them. The sample records approximately 260,000 clones, more than 75% being singletons. The sequenced sample consisted of PBMCs. These receptor sequences come from a woman aged 30 to 39 in good health and CMV-seropositive.

J is TRBJ2-1 and V is TRBV27, with 9 bases that match TRBD2. There are 15 residues in the CDR3. After removal of 3 bases from V and 7 bases from J, the junction contained 7 bases not matched to a gene. Germline V gene sequence: CDR1 MNHEY, CDR2 SMNVEV (reference sequence). The CDR3 DNA is TGTGCCAGCAGTTTGATCGGACTAGCGAATAATGAGCAGTTCTTC. Protein product: CASSLIGLANNEQFF.

CDR3: CASSPDRAQGETQYF. The CDR3 DNA sequence: TGTGCCAGCAGCCCTGACAGGGCCCAGGGGGAGACCCAGTACTTC. The chain couples TRBV7-9 to TRBJ2-5; 7 positions match TRBD1. The junction had 11 bases not matched to a gene; V was cut back by 5 bases and J by 5 bases. The CDR3 covers 15 residues. Germline V lookup: CDR1 SEHNR, CDR2 FQNEAQ (reference sequence).

The chain has TRBV10-2 and TRBJ1-5, with 7 bases identical to TRBD1. This CDR3 spans 14 amino acids. Germline CDR1 is WSHSY and CDR2 is SAAADI. After removal of 4 bases from V and 5 bases from J, the junction contained 5 bases not matched to a gene. CDR3 amino acids: CASSGGQADQPQHF. The DNA of the CDR3 is TGCGCCAGCAGTGGAGGACAGGCTGATCAGCCCCAGCATTTT.

The genes are TRBV25-1 and TRBJ2-7; TRBD2 agrees at 7 bases. The CDR3 sequence is 17 residues long. Germline V gene sequence: CDR1 MGHDK, CDR2 SYGVNS. The junction had 10 bases not matched to a gene; V was cut back by 1 base and J by 1 base. The chain's CDR3 is CASSELGGTGDSYEQYF. Written as DNA, the CDR3 is TGTGCCAGCAGTGAATTGGGAGGGACCGGGGATTCCTACGAGCAGTACTTC.

This rearrangement joins TRBV10-1 to TRBJ2-1; 14 bases map to TRBD2. J lost 6 bases, V lost 3 bases, and 4 bases had no gene match. Germline CDR1 and CDR2: WNHNN and SYGVQD (reference sequence). The CDR3 consists of 16 residues. The CDR3 DNA sequence: TGCGCCAGCAGTGAAGGGACTAGCGGGAGTCTCAATGAGCAGTTCTTC. Residues: CASSEGTSGSLNEQFF.

V gene TRBV4-1 combines with J gene TRBJ1-1, with D maybe TRBD1 (6 bases). Between the trimmed V and J ends, which lost 4 bases and 5 bases, there was a span of 17 bases. Germline V lookup: CDR1 MGHRA, CDR2 YSYEKL. The CDR3 runs to 15 residues. The CDR3 bases are TGCGCCAGCAGCCGTAACAGGGACGGTGGGACTGAAGCTTTCTTT. Amino acids: CASSRNRDGGTEAFF.

The chain joins TRBV6-5 to TRBJ2-1; the match to TRBD2 covers 7 bases. Trimming at V came to 1 base and at J to 7 bases, leaving 10 bases not matched to a gene. There are 16 residues in the CDR3. Per the germline V gene, CDR1 is MNHEY and CDR2 is SVGAGI. The chain's CDR3 is CASSYYFGGSTNEQFF. CDR3 nucleotide sequence: TGTGCCAGCAGTTACTATTTCGGCGGGAGCACGAATGAGCAGTTCTTC.

This chain links TRBV5-1 with TRBJ2-7, with 8 positions matching TRBD1. The V segment lost 4 bases and the J segment 5 bases; nucleotides outside the gene matches: 8. The CDR3 length is 14 residues. Germline V gene lookup returns CDR1 SGHRS and CDR2 YFSETQ. This CDR3 reads CASSARQGWNEQYF. In DNA, the CDR3 is TGCGCCAGCAGCGCCCGACAGGGGTGGAACGAGCAGTACTTC.

The rearrangement uses TRBV6-5 and TRBJ1-2, with 7 bases that match TRBD1. The CDR3 is made up of 14 amino acids. From germline, CDR1 is MNHEY and CDR2 SVGAGI. The junction had 4 bases not matched to a gene; V was cut back by 2 bases and J by 4 bases. The CDR3 DNA sequence: TGTGCCAGCAGTTACGCCCGACAGGGCTATGGCTACACCTTC. Its translation is CASSYARQGYGYTF.

The table lists this clone with a count of one. The rearrangement links TRBV27 to TRBJ2-5; a possible D gene is TRBD2 (6 bases). From germline, CDR1 is MNHEY and CDR2 SMNVEV (reference sequence). V was trimmed by 0 bases and J by 7 bases, leaving 15 bases between them. CDR3 length: 15 residues. The CDR3 coding sequence is TGTGCCAGCAGTTTATCGGGATCCTTGGAGGGGACCCAGTACTTC. Translated: CASSLSGSLEGTQYF.

The rearrangement uses TRBV4-1 and TRBJ1-2; 9 bases are a match to TRBD1. The CDR3 extends over 15 amino acids. Trimming cost V 2 bases and J 8 bases; bases outside gene matches: 9. Germline CDR1 is MGHRA and CDR2 is YSYEKL. CDR3 in DNA: TGCGCCAGCAGCCAACCGGGACAGGGACGACACGGCTACACCTTC. It translates to CASSQPGQGRHGYTF.

V and J are TRBV27 and TRBJ2-7, with 9 bases aligning to TRBD1. The length of the CDR3 is 14 residues. Germline V gene lookup returns CDR1 MNHEY and CDR2 SMNVEV (reference sequence). J lost 5 bases, V lost 7 bases, and 9 bases had no gene match. CDR3 in amino acids: CASNPGTGRHEQYF. The CDR3 region has the DNA TGTGCCAGCAACCCAGGGACAGGGAGGCACGAGCAGTACTTC.

This chain links TRBV19 with TRBJ2-3, with 7 nucleotides matching TRBD2. The J segment lost 2 bases and the V segment lost 5 bases, leaving 7 bases of the junction unmatched. Germline assignment: CDR1 LNHDA and CDR2 SQIVND (reference sequence). The CDR3 is 15 residues long. CDR3 sequence: CASSLASGLTDTQYF. The DNA of the CDR3 is TGTGCCAGTAGTCTCGCTAGCGGTCTCACAGATACGCAGTATTTT.

The rearrangement joins TRBV2 to TRBJ2-7, with TRBD2 as a possible D gene (5 bases). Trimming stripped 10 bases from V and 3 bases from J, with 10 bases between. The germline gives CDR1 SNHLY, CDR2 FYNNEI. This CDR3 is built from 11 residues. The CDR3 DNA sequence: TGTGCCACCTCAGGAGGCTACGAGCAGTACTTC. Translating gives CATSGGYEQYF.

V is TRBV2 and J is TRBJ1-2, with 7 nucleotides matching TRBD1. Germline CDR1 SNHLY, CDR2 FYNNEI. The CDR3 is 13 amino acids. The V segment lost 6 bases and the J segment 4 bases; nucleotides outside the gene matches: 5. Here the CDR3 DNA reads TGTGCCAGCAGATACGGACAGGCCTATGGCTACACCTTC. Amino acids: CASRYGQAYGYTF.

The rearrangement links TRBV11-3 to TRBJ2-2, with TRBD2 identical over 15 bases. V gave up 3 bases and J gave up 0 bases; unmatched junction bases: 8. CDR1 and CDR2 from the germline V gene are SGHNT and YENEEA. CDR3 length: 20 residues. Here the CDR3 DNA reads TGTGCCAGCAGCTTGATAACCGGGACTAGCGGGAGGACGAACACCGGGGAGCTGTTTTTT. Amino acids: CASSLITGTSGRTNTGELFF.

The genes are TRBV5-6 and TRBJ1-2; 7 bases align to TRBD1. CDR1 and CDR2 (germline): SGHDT, YYEEEE. The V gene end was trimmed by 4 bases and the J gene end by 4 bases; junction bases not matched to a gene: 13. The CDR3 is 16 amino acids. Here the CDR3 reads CASSLQPGQMIYGYTF. CDR3 bases: TGTGCCAGCAGCCTCCAACCGGGACAGATGATCTATGGCTACACCTTC.

The chain recombines TRBV7-9 with TRBJ2-1; unclear D gene. This CDR3 has 13 amino acids. The V end was cut by 6 bases, the J end by 5 bases, with 11 bases between. Germline loops: CDR1 SEHNR, CDR2 FQNEAQ (reference sequence). The CDR3 DNA sequence: TGTGCCAGCAGTCCCGCCCTAAACAATGAGCAGTTCTTC. Translated: CASSPALNNEQFF.

The V call is TRBV18, the J call TRBJ2-7; 7 nucleotides agree with TRBD1. V shed 4 bases, J shed 2 bases, and the junction held 5 bases outside the gene matches. This CDR3 is 14 amino acids long. The germline V gene encodes CDR1 KGHSH and CDR2 LQKENI. For the CDR3, the DNA is TGTGCCAGCTCACAAAGACAGGGCACCTACGAGCAGTACTTC. Translating gives CASSQRQGTYEQYF.

The chain uses TRBV25-1 and TRBJ2-5, with TRBD2 identical over 11 bases. CDR3 length: 15 amino acids. Per the germline V gene, CDR1 is MGHDK and CDR2 is SYGVNS. V was pared by 1 base and J by 3 bases, with 1 base of the junction left unmatched. Written as DNA, the CDR3 is TGTGCCAGCAGTGAATCGACTAGCGGGAAAGAGACCCAGTACTTC. Protein product: CASSESTSGKETQYF.

This clone occurred once. The chain recombines TRBV5-4 with TRBJ2-3, with TRBD1 matching over 12 bases. The germline V gene encodes CDR1 SGHNT and CDR2 YYREEE (reference sequence). Trimming removed 5 bases from V and 3 bases from J; junction bases left unmatched: 4. The CDR3 consists of 15 residues. CDR3 bases: TGTGCCAGCAGTGGGACAGGGGGCAGGACAGATACGCAGTATTTT. Encoded protein: CASSGTGGRTDTQYF.